A single sample gave rise to the 2 T cell receptor beta chains below, sequenced in a study of CD8+CD57+ T cells in acquired aplastic anemia. Patients selected for sequencing had displayed CD8+CD57+ cell expansion by flow cytometry. Profiling that covered TCR beta VDJ and CDR3 relied on genomic DNA as its template. TCRdb re-analysed the reads in MiXCR, keeping a single row per CDR3 protein. The sample holds roughly 120,000 distinct CDR3 sequences, under 65% seen once. The sequencing sample was made of sorted CD4+, CD8+, or CD8+CD57+ T cells (not recorded which) from PBMCs. Receptors were obtained from a human donor with aplastic anemia.

This clonotype has a handful of counts. The chain carries TRBV24-1 and TRBJ2-2; D unclear. CDR3 size: 13 residues. Germline V gives CDR1 KGHDR, CDR2 SFDVKD. V was clipped by 6 bases and J by 3 bases, with 7 bases between them. The CDR3 protein is CATSTRYTGELFF. The DNA of the CDR3 is TGTGCCACCAGTACCCGGTACACCGGGGAGCTGTTTTTT.

This clonotype was observed at least ten times. The chain has TRBV2 and TRBJ2-7; perhaps TRBD1 as D (6 bases). There are 15 residues in the CDR3. Germline V gives CDR1 SNHLY, CDR2 FYNNEI. Trimming shortened V by 1 base and J by 0 bases, and 10 bases separated the two germline ends. Here the CDR3 reads CASSEGGHLSYEQYF. CDR3 coding DNA: TGTGCCAGCAGTGAAGGGGGACACCTCTCCTACGAGCAGTACTTC.